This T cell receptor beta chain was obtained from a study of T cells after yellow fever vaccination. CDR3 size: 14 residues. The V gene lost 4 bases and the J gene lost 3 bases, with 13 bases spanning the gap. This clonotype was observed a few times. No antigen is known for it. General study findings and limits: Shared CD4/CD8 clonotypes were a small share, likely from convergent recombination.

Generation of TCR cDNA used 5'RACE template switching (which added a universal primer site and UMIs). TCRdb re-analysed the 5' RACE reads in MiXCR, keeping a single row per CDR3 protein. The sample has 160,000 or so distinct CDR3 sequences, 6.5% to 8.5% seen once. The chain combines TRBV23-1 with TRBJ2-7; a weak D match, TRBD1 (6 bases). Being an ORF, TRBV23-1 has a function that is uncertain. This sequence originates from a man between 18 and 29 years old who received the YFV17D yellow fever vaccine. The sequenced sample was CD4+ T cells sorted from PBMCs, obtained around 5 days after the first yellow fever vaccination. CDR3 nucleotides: TGCGCCAGCAGTCCGTTGACAGGCCACTACGAGCAGTACTTC. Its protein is CASSPLTGHYEQYF.